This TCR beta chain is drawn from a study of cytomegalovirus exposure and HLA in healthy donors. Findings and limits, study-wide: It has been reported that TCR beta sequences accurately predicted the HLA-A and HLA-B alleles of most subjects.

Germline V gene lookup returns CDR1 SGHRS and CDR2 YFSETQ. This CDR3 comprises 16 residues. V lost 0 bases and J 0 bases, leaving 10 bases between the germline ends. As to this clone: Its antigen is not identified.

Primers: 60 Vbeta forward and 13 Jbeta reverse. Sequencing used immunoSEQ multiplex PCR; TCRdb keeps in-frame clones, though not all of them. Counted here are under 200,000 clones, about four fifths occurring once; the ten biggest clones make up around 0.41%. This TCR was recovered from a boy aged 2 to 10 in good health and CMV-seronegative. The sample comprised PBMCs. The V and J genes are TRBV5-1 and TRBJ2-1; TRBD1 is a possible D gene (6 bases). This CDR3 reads CASSLAGRGSYNEQFF. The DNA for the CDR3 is TGCGCCAGCAGCTTGGCTGGCAGGGGCTCCTACAATGAGCAGTTCTTC. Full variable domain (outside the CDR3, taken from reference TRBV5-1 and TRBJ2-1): KAGVTQTPRYLIKTRGQQVTLSCSPISGHRSVSWYQQTPGQGLQFLFEYFSETQRNKGNFPGRFSGRQFSNSRSEMNVSTLELGDSALYLCASSLAGRGSYNEQFFGPGTRLTVL.